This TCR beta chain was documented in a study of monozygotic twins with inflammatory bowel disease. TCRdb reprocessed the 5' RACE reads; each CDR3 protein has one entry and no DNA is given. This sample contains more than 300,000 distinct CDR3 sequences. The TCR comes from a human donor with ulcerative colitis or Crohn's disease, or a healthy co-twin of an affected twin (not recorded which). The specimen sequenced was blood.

The CDR3 is CASSGQVVTDDEQYF. The chain uses TRBV5-1 and TRBJ2-7; TCRdb's D call of TRBD1 is untestable without DNA. This CDR3 is 15 amino acids long. CDR1 is SGHRS, CDR2 YFSETQ, per germline. Full variable domain (missing parts from reference TRBV5-1 and TRBJ2-7): KAGVTQTPRYLIKTRGQQVTLSCSPISGHRSVSWYQQTPGQGLQFLFEYFSETQRNKGNFPGRFSGRQFSNSRSEMNVSTLELGDSALYLCASSGQVVTDDEQYFGPGTRLTVT.